The 25 T cell receptor beta chains listed next were all sequenced from one sample in a study of radiation and T cells in renal cell carcinoma. Stated time point: baseline pretreatment blood. As for treatment: 15 Gy SBRT to primary tumor, nephrectomy 4 weeks later. Assay: immunoSEQ multiplex PCR; the TCRdb copy retains only in-frame clones and omits some. The repertoire holds 130,000 to 150,000 clones, with 88% as singletons. Sequencing used blood, obtained from a patient whose treatment included radiotherapy and nephrectomy. The source is a woman between 70 and 85 years old with renal cell carcinoma.

This chain uses TRBV11-3 with TRBJ1-1; no definite D call. This CDR3 is built from 12 residues. V was clipped by 0 bases and J by 11 bases, with 10 bases between them. Germline CDR1 and CDR2: SGHNT and YENEEA. The CDR3 protein is CASSLDQAPAFF. The CDR3 DNA is TGTGCCAGCAGCTTAGACCAGGCTCCCGCTTTCTTT.

This clone was recorded only once. CDR3 nucleotides: TGTGCCAGCAGCTTTGCAGATTCCTACGAGCAGTACTTC. Residues: CASSFADSYEQYF. V usage is TRBV11-2 and J usage is TRBJ2-7, with D unresolved. In germline, CDR1 is SGHAT, CDR2 FQNNGV. The CDR3 totals 13 residues. Trimming cost V 3 bases and J 1 base, with 7 bases left between them.

The gene calls are TRBV2 and TRBJ2-3; TRBD2 matches 8 bases. The CDR3 is made up of 17 amino acids. J lost 4 bases, V lost 2 bases, and 11 bases had no gene match. Germline V gene data show CDR1 as SNHLY and CDR2 as FYNNEI. The chain's CDR3 is CASSELRGGPYADTQYF. DNA for the CDR3: TGTGCCAGCAGTGAACTACGGGGGGGCCCTTACGCAGATACGCAGTATTTT.

The chain carries TRBV27 and TRBJ1-2; no firm D call. Germline V gives CDR1 MNHEY, CDR2 SMNVEV (reference sequence). The CDR3 extends over 13 amino acids. V gave up 2 bases and J gave up 4 bases, with 8 bases separating them. The CDR3 protein is CASSLISGYGYTF. CDR3 nucleotide sequence: TGTGCCAGCAGTTTAATATCGGGCTATGGCTACACCTTC.

V gene TRBV19 combines with J gene TRBJ1-6; a weak D match, TRBD1 (5 bases). There are 15 residues in the CDR3. Germline-derived CDR1 and CDR2 are LNHDA and SQIVND (reference sequence). Trimming shortened V by 4 bases and J by 4 bases, and 11 bases separated the two germline ends. The CDR3 protein is CASSTRTNYNSPLHF. The DNA for the CDR3 is TGTGCCAGTAGTACCAGGACAAATTATAATTCACCCCTCCACTTT.

This chain links TRBV25-1 with TRBJ2-5; TRBD1 agrees at 9 bases. Germline V gene data show CDR1 as MGHDK and CDR2 as SYGVNS. The CDR3 is 15 residues long. J lost 5 bases, V lost 5 bases, and 9 bases had no gene match. The CDR3 nucleotides are TGTGCCAGCAGTCCTCCCGGGACAGGGTCGGAGACCCAGTACTTC. It specifies CASSPPGTGSETQYF.

The V call is TRBV6-5, the J call TRBJ2-7, with D possibly being TRBD2 (5 bases). With 0 bases removed from V and 1 base from J, the gap between germline ends came to 13 bases. This CDR3 is built from 16 residues. Germline V lookup: CDR1 MNHEY, CDR2 SVGAGI. CDR3 in amino acids: CASSYSEVGGSYEQYF. In DNA, the CDR3 is TGTGCCAGCAGTTACTCGGAGGTGGGCGGGTCCTACGAGCAGTACTTC.

The chain recombines TRBV2 with TRBJ2-7; no reliable D call. The CDR3 length is 11 residues. Germline CDR1 and CDR2: SNHLY and FYNNEI. V gave up 5 bases and J gave up 2 bases, with 4 bases separating them. The CDR3, as DNA: TGTGCCAGCAGTTTGACCTACGAGCAGTACTTC. The encoded protein is CASSLTYEQYF.

This chain connects TRBV30 to TRBJ1-2, with D possibly matching TRBD1 (6 bases). V lost 0 bases and J 4 bases, leaving 21 bases between the germline ends. The length of the CDR3 is 17 residues. Germline loops: CDR1 GTSNPN, CDR2 SVGIG (reference sequence). CDR3 amino acids: CAWSVFRQGGGGYGYTF. The CDR3, as DNA: TGTGCCTGGAGTGTCTTCCGGCAGGGAGGGGGTGGCTATGGCTACACCTTC.

V usage is TRBV19 and J usage is TRBJ2-2; D remains ambiguous. The length of the CDR3 is 16 residues. Between the trimmed V and J ends, which lost 3 bases and 4 bases, there was a span of 15 bases. CDR1 is LNHDA and CDR2 is SQIVND in the germline V gene (reference sequence). The CDR3: CASSIPSNWGTGELFF. The DNA of the CDR3 is TGTGCCAGTAGTATCCCCTCCAACTGGGGCACCGGGGAGCTGTTTTTT. The full variable domain, its missing parts supplied by reference TRBV19 and TRBJ2-2, is DGGITQSPKYLFRKEGQNVTLSCEQNLNHDAMYWYRQDPGQGLRLIYYSQIVNDFQKGDIAEGYSVSREKKESFPLTVTSAQKNPTAFYLCASSIPSNWGTGELFFGEGSRLTVL.

This clone was counted only a few times. This chain links TRBV30 with TRBJ1-5; a possible D gene is TRBD1 (5 bases). The length of the CDR3 is 15 residues. The germline gives CDR1 GTSNPN, CDR2 SVGIG (reference sequence). The ends were cut back, 1 base at V and 3 bases at J, with 13 bases in the middle. The CDR3: CAWSDRQYHNQPQHF. The CDR3 DNA sequence: TGTGCCTGGAGTGACCGACAGTACCACAATCAGCCCCAGCATTTT.

This clone has a handful of counts. This rearrangement joins TRBV4-3 to TRBJ1-2; 8 bases are a match to TRBD1. The CDR3 is 15 amino acids. V gave up 4 bases and J gave up 6 bases; unmatched junction bases: 10. Germline V gene sequence: CDR1 LGHNA, CDR2 YSLEER. The chain's CDR3 is CASSRADRGRHGYTF. The DNA of the CDR3 is TGCGCCAGCAGCCGCGCTGACAGGGGTCGGCATGGCTACACCTTC.

Comments on this clone: Other DNA variants within this sample encode the same CDR3. This sequence joins TRBV9 and TRBJ1-5, with unresolved D. The CDR3 loop spans 13 amino acids. Germline values: CDR1 SGDLS, CDR2 YYNGEE. V shed 0 bases and J shed 1 base, with 2 bases lying between them. The CDR3 DNA is TGTGCCAGCAGCGTAGGCAGCAATCAGCCCCAGCATTTT. Its translation: CASSVGSNQPQHF.

V is TRBV18 and J is TRBJ1-1, with D unresolved. The CDR3 consists of 15 residues. The germline gives CDR1 KGHSH, CDR2 LQKENI. Trimming stripped 2 bases from V and 8 bases from J, with 18 bases between. The CDR3 loop is CASSPAVLETAEAFF. The CDR3 DNA follows: TGTGCCAGCTCACCAGCAGTTTTGGAAACGGCCGAAGCTTTCTTT.

As to this clone: The same CDR3 is also encoded by other DNA sequences in this sample. The chain carries TRBV5-1 and TRBJ2-3; 8 nucleotides match TRBD1. Germline CDR1 reads SGHRS; CDR2 reads YFSETQ. The CDR3 has 14 residues. J was trimmed by 1 base and V by 3 bases; bases with no gene match: 1. CDR3 DNA: TGCGCCAGCAGCTCGACAGGGGGCACAGATACGCAGTATTTT. Amino acid sequence: CASSSTGGTDTQYF.

The rearrangement joins TRBV6-1 to TRBJ1-6, with 7 bases identical to TRBD1. The V segment lost 4 bases and the J segment 7 bases; nucleotides outside the gene matches: 10. CDR1 and CDR2 from the germline V gene are MNHNS and SASEGT. This CDR3 comprises 16 residues. CDR3 DNA sequence: TGTGCCAGCAGTGTTCCGCCGGGACAGCTCAATTCACCCCTCCACTTT. Encoded protein: CASSVPPGQLNSPLHF.

The V and J genes are TRBV4-2 and TRBJ1-2; TRBD1 agrees at 12 bases. The V gene's germline CDR1 is LGHNA and CDR2 YNFKEQ. The CDR3 extends over 19 amino acids. V gave up 3 bases and J gave up 7 bases; unmatched junction bases: 18. CDR3 nucleotide sequence: TGTGCCAGCAGCCAGGTCGTGCGGGACAGGGGGCTTGTTAGGAGTGGCTACACCTTC. Translated, it gives CASSQVVRDRGLVRSGYTF.

This rearrangement joins TRBV5-1 to TRBJ2-7; a weak D match, TRBD1 (5 bases). The V end was cut by 5 bases, the J end by 0 bases, with 12 bases between. The CDR3 totals 14 residues. Per the germline V gene, CDR1 is SGHRS and CDR2 is YFSETQ. CDR3 sequence reads: CASRPDDSSYEQYF. Here the CDR3 DNA reads TGCGCCAGCAGACCCGACGACAGCTCCTACGAGCAGTACTTC.

J is TRBJ1-1 and V is TRBV5-5; D is uncertain. The V and J ends lost 4 bases and 0 bases respectively, with 13 bases between them. From germline, CDR1 is SGHKS and CDR2 YYEKEE (reference sequence). The CDR3 is 15 amino acids. The CDR3, as DNA: TGTGCCAGCAGCATACGACCAAGTTTGAACACTGAAGCTTTCTTT. Its translation is CASSIRPSLNTEAFF.

CDR3: CASRVQQGMGGYTF. DNA for the CDR3: TGTGCCAGCAGAGTTCAACAGGGGATGGGGGGCTACACCTTC. This chain uses TRBV27 with TRBJ1-2, with 7 nucleotides matching TRBD1. The germline V gene encodes CDR1 MNHEY and CDR2 SMNVEV (reference sequence). V was pared by 6 bases and J by 8 bases, with 12 bases of the junction left unmatched. The CDR3 loop spans 14 amino acids.

The V call is TRBV5-1, the J call TRBJ2-1; 13 bases map to TRBD2. Germline-derived CDR1 and CDR2 are SGHRS and YFSETQ. The CDR3 contains 19 residues. The ends lost 3 bases at V and 0 bases at J; junction bases unmatched: 9. CDR3 nucleotide sequence: TGCGCCAGCAGCTCTATCGGACTAGCGGGGGCTCCCTCCTACAATGAGCAGTTCTTC. As protein: CASSSIGLAGAPSYNEQFF.

The rearrangement links TRBV7-2 to TRBJ2-5; D unclear. In germline, CDR1 is SGHTA, CDR2 FQGNSA. The CDR3 length is 12 residues. Trimming stripped 4 bases from V and 5 bases from J, with 8 bases between. CDR3 sequence (DNA): TGTGCCAGCAGCTCTAGTTTGGAGACCCAGTACTTC. Translation gives CASSSSLETQYF.

J is TRBJ2-1 and V is TRBV9; 8 bases are shared with TRBD2. This CDR3 contains 13 residues. Germline trimming cut 7 bases from V and 6 bases from J; bases unmatched to any gene: 6. Looked up from germline, CDR1 is SGDLS and CDR2 is YYNGEE. CDR3 coding DNA: TGTGCCAGCGGGGGACTAGTCCCCAATGAGCAGTTCTTC. It specifies CASGGLVPNEQFF.

The gene calls are TRBV19 and TRBJ2-7, with 9 bases lining up with TRBD1. Germline V CDR1 and CDR2: LNHDA, SQIVND (reference sequence). Losses at the gene ends were 7 bases for V and 4 bases for J; bases not matched to a gene: 5. The CDR3 contains 13 residues. CDR3 amino acids: CASMGQGVYEQYF. The CDR3 coding sequence is TGTGCCAGTATGGGACAGGGAGTTTACGAGCAGTACTTC. The complete variable domain, with remaining parts taken from reference TRBV19 and TRBJ2-7, reads DGGITQSPKYLFRKEGQNVTLSCEQNLNHDAMYWYRQDPGQGLRLIYYSQIVNDFQKGDIAEGYSVSREKKESFPLTVTSAQKNPTAFYLCASMGQGVYEQYFGPGTRLTVT.

This chain uses TRBV5-1 with TRBJ1-1; D perhaps matches TRBD1 (6 bases). With 4 bases removed from V and 4 bases from J, the gap between germline ends came to 11 bases. The CDR3 loop spans 13 amino acids. The germline V gene encodes CDR1 SGHRS and CDR2 YFSETQ. The CDR3 protein is CASSIGTSTEAFF. The CDR3 DNA sequence: TGCGCCAGCAGCATCGGGACAAGCACTGAAGCTTTCTTT.